Below are 13 T cell receptor beta chains sequenced from a single sample in a study of response to subunit inactivated influenza vaccine (dated by TCRdb to the late 2010s). Receptors were amplified or captured by RT-PCR. Instrument on record: Illumina HiSeq 2500. The public reads were quality trimmed at Q25 with fastp and then assembled into clones with MiXCR by TCRdb, keeping productive beta chains. CDR3 protein sequences are deduplicated, and each keeps its most common genes and DNA. The sample yields about 520,000 distinct CDR3 sequences; approximately 6.9% were counted once. Of the sample, under 15% is held by the ten largest clones. The input for sequencing was PBMCs from blood, taken about 23 months after vaccination. Source of these receptors: a man in his fifties or sixties who received an inactivated influenza vaccine. Donor details come from another sample of the same person, matched by shared clones.

This clonotype was counted between two and nine times. J is TRBJ1-2 and V is TRBV20-1; no clear D gene. Trimming shortened V by 6 bases and J by 4 bases, and 15 bases separated the two germline ends. The CDR3 is 13 amino acids. Germline CDR1 reads DFQATT; CDR2 reads SNEGSKA (reference sequence). The CDR3 protein is CSAPSPGAYGYTF. The CDR3 DNA reads as TGCAGTGCCCCGTCCCCCGGAGCCTATGGCTACACCTTC.

This clonotype showed up many times. The chain uses TRBV12-3 or TRBV12-4 and TRBJ2-2; D not resolved. This CDR3 is 15 amino acids long. V gave up 2 bases and J gave up 6 bases, with 13 bases separating them. CDR3 amino acids: CASSLSALHAGELFF. CDR3 nucleotides: TGTGCCAGCAGTTTATCCGCTCTACACGCCGGGGAGCTGTTTTTT.

The rearrangement links TRBV12-5 to TRBJ1-1; 10 bases map to TRBD1. The CDR3 runs to 16 residues. CDR1 is LGHNT, CDR2 FRNRAP, per germline. V shed 6 bases and J 4 bases; nucleotides not matched to a gene: 11. CDR3 coding DNA: TGTGCTAGTGGCTCGTCGTCCCGGGACAGGGGCACTGAAGCTTTCTTT. It yields the protein CASGSSSRDRGTEAFF.

This clonotype was seen only a few times. This chain connects TRBV10-3 to TRBJ1-1; the D gene is possibly TRBD1 (5 bases). The V end lost 2 bases, the J end lost 9 bases, and 16 bases lay between the germline ends. Germline V gives CDR1 ENHRY, CDR2 SYGVKD. The CDR3 runs 14 residues. The CDR3 region has the DNA TGTGCCATCAGTGAGGGATCGGGGGGGGAAAAAGCTTTCTTT. Translation: CAISEGSGGEKAFF.

The CDR3 loop is CASSFGTATNTGELFF. DNA of the CDR3: TGCGCCAGCAGCTTCGGGACAGCCACGAACACCGGGGAGCTGTTTTTT. The chain links TRBV5-1 to TRBJ2-2, with 7 bases aligning to TRBD1. CDR3 length: 16 amino acids. From germline, CDR1 is SGHRS and CDR2 YFSETQ. Trimming cost V 2 bases and J 0 bases; bases outside gene matches: 4. The complete variable domain, with remaining parts taken from reference TRBV5-1 and TRBJ2-2, reads KAGVTQTPRYLIKTRGQQVTLSCSPISGHRSVSWYQQTPGQGLQFLFEYFSETQRNKGNFPGRFSGRQFSNSRSEMNVSTLELGDSALYLCASSFGTATNTGELFFGEGSRLTVL.

This chain's CDR3 is CASSPDGRSTDTQYF. The CDR3 DNA is TGCGCCAGCAGCCCGGACGGGAGAAGCACAGATACGCAGTATTTT. The genes are TRBV5-1 and TRBJ2-3; tentatively, D is TRBD2 (6 bases). The CDR3 sequence is 15 residues long. V lost 4 bases, J lost 0 bases, and 12 bases lay in between. Per the germline V gene, CDR1 is SGHRS and CDR2 is YFSETQ.

This clonotype showed up just once. The J gene is TRBJ2-1, the V gene TRBV7-8; D may be TRBD1 (6 bases). V was pared by 1 base and J by 4 bases, with 17 bases between. Germline V gene lookup returns CDR1 SGHVS and CDR2 FQNEAQ. The CDR3 loop spans 17 amino acids. For the CDR3, the DNA is TGTGCCAGCAGCTTAGGTTGGGGGCCCCTGGAATACAATGAGCAGTTCTTC. Translated: CASSLGWGPLEYNEQFF.

J is TRBJ1-2 and V is TRBV18, with D perhaps TRBD1 (6 bases). V was pared by 6 bases and J by 13 bases, with 15 bases between. The length of the CDR3 is 11 residues. Per the germline V gene, CDR1 is KGHSH and CDR2 is LQKENI. The CDR3 reads CASSLGQLFTF. CDR3 bases: TGTGCCAGCTCGCTTGGACAGCTTTTCACCTTC.

The chain couples TRBV28 to TRBJ1-5; D call uncertain. Germline loops: CDR1 MDHEN, CDR2 SYDVKM. There are 12 residues in the CDR3. Trimming removed 9 bases at V and 9 bases at J, with 15 bases between. The DNA for the CDR3 is TGTGCCAGTCTGACGGGTAGATCGCCCCAGCATTTT. Translating it yields CASLTGRSPQHF.

This rearrangement joins TRBV10-3 to TRBJ1-4; the match to TRBD1 covers 7 bases. The CDR3 runs to 13 residues. The germline V gene encodes CDR1 ENHRY and CDR2 SYGVKD. V shed 2 bases, J shed 14 bases, and the junction held 8 bases outside the gene matches. The CDR3 sequence: CAISERGQSNLFF. CDR3 in DNA: TGTGCCATCAGTGAGAGGGGACAGTCTAATCTGTTTTTT.

This clonotype was counted only a few times. V usage is TRBV28 and J usage is TRBJ1-1, with D perhaps TRBD1 (5 bases). V lost 1 base to trimming and J lost 3 bases, with 9 bases between them. The CDR3 spans 14 residues. Germline values: CDR1 MDHEN, CDR2 SYDVKM. CDR3 region: CASSLLVRDTEAFF. As DNA, the CDR3 is TGTGCCAGCAGTTTATTGGTCAGGGACACTGAAGCTTTCTTT.

The rearrangement joins TRBV20-1 to TRBJ1-5; a possible D gene is TRBD1 (5 bases). The germline V gene encodes CDR1 DFQATT and CDR2 SNEGSKA (reference sequence). This CDR3 is 12 amino acids long. Trimming left V 6 bases short and J 1 base short, with 7 bases between. The CDR3 is CSAGGSNQPQHF. CDR3 DNA sequence: TGCAGTGCCGGGGGGAGCAATCAGCCCCAGCATTTT.

V gene TRBV5-5 combines with J gene TRBJ1-2; a weak D match, TRBD1 (6 bases). The CDR3 is made up of 15 amino acids. Germline V gene data show CDR1 as SGHKS and CDR2 as YYEKEE (reference sequence). Trimming pared 4 bases from V and 3 bases from J, leaving 16 bases between. The CDR3 sequence is CASSQPRQEYYGYTF. The CDR3 nucleotides read TGTGCCAGCAGCCAGCCCCGACAGGAGTACTATGGCTACACCTTC.